What follows are 14 T cell receptor beta chains derived from one specimen sequenced in a study of blood T cells in healthy people across ages. For the second PCR, which ran for about 7 to 11 cycles, a sample-barcoded 5' primer and a J-beta primer mix were used. TCRdb analysed the 5' RACE reads with MiXCR anew, one entry per CDR3 protein. Among some 550,000 distinct CDR3 sequences listed, about 45% were seen once. What was sequenced was blood. These receptors all come from an elderly man in good health.

This clonotype was recorded once. The chain employs TRBV7-2 and TRBJ2-2; no definite D call. From germline, CDR1 is SGHTA and CDR2 FQGNSA. The V gene lost 6 bases and the J gene lost 4 bases, with 9 bases spanning the gap. This CDR3 has 13 residues. The CDR3 DNA follows: TGTGCCAGCAGACCGACGACCACCGGGGAGCTGTTTTTT. Amino acids: CASRPTTTGELFF.

The rearrangement links TRBV7-2 to TRBJ2-1; D is unresolved. Germline loops: CDR1 SGHTA, CDR2 FQGNSA. The CDR3 contains 11 residues. V dropped 3 bases and J dropped 8 bases, with 5 bases sitting between them. The CDR3 loop is CASSFLDEQFF. The CDR3 DNA reads TGTGCCAGCAGCTTTCTCGATGAGCAGTTCTTC.

In its sample, this clonotype was seen many times. The chain couples TRBV7-9 to TRBJ2-5; D is possibly TRBD2 (7 bases). Per germline, CDR1 SEHNR and CDR2 FQNEAQ (reference sequence). V was clipped by 5 bases and J by 1 base, with 14 bases between them. The CDR3 extends over 15 amino acids. CDR3 nucleotides: TGTGCCAGCAGCGCCCGGGGGGCCCTCCAAGAGACCCAGTACTTC. It yields the protein CASSARGALQETQYF.

The rearrangement joins TRBV7-2 to TRBJ2-3; D perhaps matches TRBD1 (6 bases). Between the trimmed V and J ends, which lost 5 bases and 10 bases, there was a span of 16 bases. The germline V gene has CDR1 SGHTA and CDR2 FQGNSA. CDR3 size: 13 residues. The CDR3 DNA follows: TGTGCCAGCAGCCAACAGGGAACCTCAGCGCAGTATTTT. Its protein is CASSQQGTSAQYF.

This clonotype has only one observation. The genes are TRBV6-9 and TRBJ2-4, with no clear D. Germline V gene sequence: CDR1 MNHGY, CDR2 SVAAGI. The V end was cut by 6 bases, the J end by 13 bases, with 7 bases between. The CDR3 length is 9 residues. CDR3: CASRDVQYF. DNA of the CDR3: TGTGCCAGCAGGGATGTACAGTACTTC.

This chain uses TRBV10-2 with TRBJ2-1, with 9 nucleotides matching TRBD2. Germline V CDR1 and CDR2: WSHSY, SAAADI. CDR3 length: 17 amino acids. Unmatched junction bases numbered 11, after V lost 8 bases and J lost 0 bases. CDR3: CASGGLAGLSSYNEQFF. The DNA of the CDR3 is TGCGCCAGCGGGGGGCTAGCGGGACTGTCCTCCTACAATGAGCAGTTCTTC.

This CDR3 reads CASRRSAGSYNEQFF. CDR3 bases: TGTGCCAGCAGGCGCTCTGCAGGCTCCTACAATGAGCAGTTCTTC. This chain links TRBV7-9 with TRBJ2-1, with D unclear. Germline V lookup: CDR1 SEHNR, CDR2 FQNEAQ (reference sequence). The CDR3 covers 15 residues. Deletions cut 6 bases from V and 0 bases from J, with 12 bases between.

This clonotype was seen just once. The chain carries TRBV7-8 and TRBJ2-5; 9 bases align to TRBD2. V shed 8 bases and J 5 bases; nucleotides not matched to a gene: 21. The CDR3 is 18 residues long. Germline-derived CDR1 and CDR2 are SGHVS and FQNEAQ. The DNA for the CDR3 is TGTGCCAGCCACCGAACCCCGGGACTAGCCTCCTCCGTCGAGACCCAGTACTTC. This translates into CASHRTPGLASSVETQYF.

The V and J genes are TRBV20-1 and TRBJ1-1; 11 bases agree with TRBD1. This CDR3 spans 15 amino acids. CDR1 and CDR2 from the germline V gene are DFQATT and SNEGSKA (reference sequence). The V and J ends lost 6 bases and 5 bases, in that order; junction bases with no gene match: 11. As DNA, the CDR3 is TGCAGTGCCGTTGAGCCGGGACAGGGGGGAACTGAAGCTTTCTTT. Translated: CSAVEPGQGGTEAFF.

The sample holds a few counts of this clonotype. The chain employs TRBV7-2 and TRBJ2-7; 7 bases are a match to TRBD2. This CDR3 comprises 14 residues. Trimming removed 7 bases from V and 3 bases from J; junction bases left unmatched: 9. Germline V gene lookup returns CDR1 SGHTA and CDR2 FQGNSA. CDR3 DNA sequence: TGTGCCAGCAACACGCCGGGGGGAGACTACGAGCAGTACTTC. This encodes CASNTPGGDYEQYF.

The V and J genes are TRBV30 and TRBJ1-1; 9 bases line up with TRBD1. The CDR3 extends over 13 amino acids. CDR1 and CDR2 from the germline V gene are GTSNPN and SVGIG (reference sequence). Trimming took 8 bases from V and 3 from J; bases not matched to a gene: 7. The CDR3 DNA reads as TGTGCCCGTAAACAGGGGGCGGACACTGAAGCTTTCTTT. This codes for CARKQGADTEAFF.

Only a few counts were recorded for this clonotype. This chain joins TRBV12-3 or TRBV12-4 and TRBJ1-1, with a weak D call TRBD1 (5 bases). CDR3 length: 13 amino acids. Trimming removed 6 bases at V and 2 bases at J, with 10 bases between. CDR3 in amino acids: CASSKDTNTEAFF. In DNA form, the CDR3 reads TGTGCCAGCAGCAAGGACACCAACACTGAAGCTTTCTTT.

The CDR3 here is CASSLRGLAGVRGDEQYF. CDR3 bases: TGTGCCAGCAGTTTAAGGGGGCTAGCGGGAGTCCGCGGGGACGAGCAGTACTTC. The gene calls are TRBV27 and TRBJ2-7, with TRBD2 matching over 10 bases. The CDR3 length is 18 residues. In germline, CDR1 is MNHEY, CDR2 SMNVEV (reference sequence). The ends lost 2 bases at V and 5 bases at J; junction bases unmatched: 15.

In the case of this clonotype: A read error may produce the germline difference seen at one junction end. The chain recombines TRBV7-2 with TRBJ1-3; no clear D. The germline CDR1 and CDR2 sequences are SGHTA and FQGNSA. The CDR3 covers 14 residues. For the CDR3, the DNA is TGTGCCAGCAGCTTCGGAGATTCTGGAAGCACCATATATTTT. It is translated as CASSFGDSGSTIYF.